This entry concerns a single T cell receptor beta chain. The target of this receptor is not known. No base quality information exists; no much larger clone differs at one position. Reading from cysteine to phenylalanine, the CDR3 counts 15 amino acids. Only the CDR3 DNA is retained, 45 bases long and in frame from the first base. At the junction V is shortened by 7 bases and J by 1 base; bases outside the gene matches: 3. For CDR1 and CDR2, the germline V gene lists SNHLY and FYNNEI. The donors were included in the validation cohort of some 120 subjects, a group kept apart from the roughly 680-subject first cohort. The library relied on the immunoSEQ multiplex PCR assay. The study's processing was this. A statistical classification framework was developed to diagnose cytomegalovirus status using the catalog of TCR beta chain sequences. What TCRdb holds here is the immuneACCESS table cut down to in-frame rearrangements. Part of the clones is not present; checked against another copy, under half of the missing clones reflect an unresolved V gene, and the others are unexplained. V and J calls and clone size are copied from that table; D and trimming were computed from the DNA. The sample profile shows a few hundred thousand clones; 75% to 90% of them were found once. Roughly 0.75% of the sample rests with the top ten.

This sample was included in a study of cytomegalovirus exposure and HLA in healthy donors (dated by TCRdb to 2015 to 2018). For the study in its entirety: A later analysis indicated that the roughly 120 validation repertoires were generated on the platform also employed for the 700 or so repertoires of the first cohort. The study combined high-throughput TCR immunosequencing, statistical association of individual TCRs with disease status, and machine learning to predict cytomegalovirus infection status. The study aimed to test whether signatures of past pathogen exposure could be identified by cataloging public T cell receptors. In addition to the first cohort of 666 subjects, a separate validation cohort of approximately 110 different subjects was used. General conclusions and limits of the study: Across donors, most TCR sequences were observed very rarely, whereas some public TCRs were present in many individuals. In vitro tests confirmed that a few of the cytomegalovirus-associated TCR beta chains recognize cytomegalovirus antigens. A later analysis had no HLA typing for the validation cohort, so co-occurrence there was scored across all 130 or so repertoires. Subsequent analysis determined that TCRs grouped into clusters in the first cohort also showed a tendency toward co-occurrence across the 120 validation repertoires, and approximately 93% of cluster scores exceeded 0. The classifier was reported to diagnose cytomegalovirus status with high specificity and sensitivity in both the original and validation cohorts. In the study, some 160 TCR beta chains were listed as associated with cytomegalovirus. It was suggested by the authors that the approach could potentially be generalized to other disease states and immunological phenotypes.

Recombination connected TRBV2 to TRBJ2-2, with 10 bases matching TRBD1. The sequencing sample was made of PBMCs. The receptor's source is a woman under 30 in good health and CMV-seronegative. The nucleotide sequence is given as TGTGCCAGCAACGGACAGGGGGAGAACACCGGGGAGCTGTTTTTT. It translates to CASNGQGENTGELFF.